These 24 T cell receptor beta chains came from one sample sequenced in a study of cytomegalovirus exposure and HLA in healthy donors (dated by TCRdb to the late 2010s). The method was the immunoSEQ multiplex PCR assay. The multiplex PCR relied on a mix of 60 forward primers for TCR Vbeta segments and 13 reverse primers for TCR Jbeta segments. TCRdb obtained this table from immuneACCESS and retained in-frame rearrangements with V and J assigned. These tables miss some clones; where compared with another copy, unresolved V genes account for less than half of the shortfall, and the remainder is unexplained. Counted in this sample were more than 95,000 clones; about 70% of them appeared once. The ten largest account for approximately 3% of the sample. Input material: PBMCs. The source is a man aged 30-40 years in good health and CMV-seronegative.

The chain couples TRBV29-1 to TRBJ2-1; 11 bases match TRBD1. Germline assignment: CDR1 SQVTM and CDR2 ANQGSEA. Germline trimming cut 6 bases from V and 6 bases from J; bases unmatched to any gene: 4. CDR3 length: 13 residues. For the CDR3, the DNA is TGCAGCGTAGGGACAGGGGGTAGCAATGAGCAGTTCTTC. Its protein product is CSVGTGGSNEQFF.

V usage is TRBV19 and J usage is TRBJ2-7; D call uncertain. The CDR3 spans 14 residues. Germline V gene sequence: CDR1 LNHDA, CDR2 SQIVND (reference sequence). Trimming stripped 9 bases from V and 0 bases from J, with 15 bases between. The CDR3 is CASGGNGYSYEQYF. Here the CDR3 DNA reads TGTGCCAGCGGTGGTAACGGTTACTCCTACGAGCAGTACTTC.

J is TRBJ2-1 and V is TRBV7-2; no clear D gene. Per the germline V gene, CDR1 is SGHTA and CDR2 is FQGNSA. Deletions cut 5 bases from V and 4 bases from J, with 15 bases between. The CDR3 sequence is 15 residues long. Here the CDR3 reads CASSPFIGGYNEQFF. The DNA of the CDR3 is TGTGCCAGCAGCCCCTTTATAGGCGGTTACAATGAGCAGTTCTTC.

The chain links TRBV5-1 to TRBJ2-1; no clear D gene. V shed 1 base and J shed 4 bases, with 15 bases lying between them. CDR3 size: 16 residues. Germline loops: CDR1 SGHRS, CDR2 YFSETQ. CDR3 DNA: TGCGCCAGCAGCTTGCTGGGCTCGCTGTCGTACAATGAGCAGTTCTTC. It is translated as CASSLLGSLSYNEQFF. The full variable domain, its missing parts supplied by reference TRBV5-1 and TRBJ2-1, is KAGVTQTPRYLIKTRGQQVTLSCSPISGHRSVSWYQQTPGQGLQFLFEYFSETQRNKGNFPGRFSGRQFSNSRSEMNVSTLELGDSALYLCASSLLGSLSYNEQFFGPGTRLTVL.

The count of this clone is one. The genes are TRBV11-2 and TRBJ2-7; TRBD1 matches at 7 bases. V gave up 0 bases and J gave up 2 bases; unmatched junction bases: 13. Looked up from germline, CDR1 is SGHAT and CDR2 is FQNNGV. The CDR3 sequence is 18 residues long. The CDR3 region has the DNA TGTGCCAGCAGCTTAGACCTGCTCTGGACAGGCTCGACCTACGAGCAGTACTTC. Amino acids: CASSLDLLWTGSTYEQYF. The entire variable domain, with the rest obtained from reference TRBV11-2 and TRBJ2-7, is as follows: EAGVAQSPRYKIIEKRQSVAFWCNPISGHATLYWYQQILGQGPKLLIQFQNNGVVDDSQLPKDRFSAERLKGVDSTLKIQPAKLEDSAVYLCASSLDLLWTGSTYEQYFGPGTRLTVT.

This chain connects TRBV28 to TRBJ2-1; unclear D gene. The germline V gene has CDR1 MDHEN and CDR2 SYDVKM. The CDR3 loop spans 14 amino acids. Trimming left V 5 bases short and J 7 bases short, with 15 bases between. In nucleotides, the CDR3 is TGTGCCAGCAGTCCAGCGTCTTCGGGTAATGAGCAGTTCTTC. This codes for CASSPASSGNEQFF. The entire variable domain, with the rest obtained from reference TRBV28 and TRBJ2-1, is as follows: DVKVTQSSRYLVKRTGEKVFLECVQDMDHENMFWYRQDPGLGLRLIYFSYDVKMKEKGDIPEGYSVSREKKERFSLILESASTNQTSMYLCASSPASSGNEQFFGPGTRLTVL.

V and J are TRBV2 and TRBJ2-5; D unresolved. Deletions cut 8 bases from V and 3 bases from J, with 4 bases between. This CDR3 comprises 10 residues. Germline-derived CDR1 and CDR2 are SNHLY and FYNNEI. CDR3 residues: CASREETQYF. DNA for the CDR3: TGTGCCAGCCGGGAAGAGACCCAGTACTTC.

The chain carries TRBV27 and TRBJ1-1; a possible D gene is TRBD1 (5 bases). Germline CDR1 MNHEY, CDR2 SMNVEV (reference sequence). This CDR3 spans 14 amino acids. With 8 bases removed from V and 6 bases from J, the gap between germline ends came to 19 bases. Here the CDR3 DNA reads TGTGCCAGCGGTAGTGGCGGGGCTAGGGCTGAAGCTTTCTTT. Amino acid sequence: CASGSGGARAEAFF.

The rearrangement uses TRBV7-8 and TRBJ2-1, with D possibly matching TRBD2 (6 bases). The CDR3 has 16 amino acids. The ends were cut back, 2 bases at V and 12 bases at J, with 23 bases in the middle. Germline values: CDR1 SGHVS, CDR2 FQNEAQ. CDR3 sequence: CASSLSVLRERSGQFF. The CDR3 bases are TGTGCCAGCAGCTTATCCGTGTTGCGGGAAAGGTCGGGGCAGTTCTTC.

The chain joins TRBV4-3 to TRBJ1-5; no firm D call. V lost 0 bases and J 8 bases, leaving 11 bases between the germline ends. The CDR3 contains 14 residues. Per germline, CDR1 LGHNA and CDR2 YSLEER. The CDR3 region is CASSQDRFEEPQHF. In nucleotides, the CDR3 is TGCGCCAGCAGCCAAGATCGGTTTGAGGAGCCCCAGCATTTT.

This clone was seen only a few times. V and J are TRBV6-5 and TRBJ2-2; TRBD2 matches 11 bases. The V gene's germline CDR1 is MNHEY and CDR2 SVGAGI. The CDR3 contains 15 residues. The junction had 5 bases not matched to a gene; V was cut back by 7 bases and J by 4 bases. DNA of the CDR3: TGTGCCAGCAATTCACTAGCGGGAGTCACCGGGGAGCTGTTTTTT. Its translation is CASNSLAGVTGELFF.

The rearrangement joins TRBV7-9 to TRBJ1-5; 7 nucleotides align to TRBD1. Germline-derived CDR1 and CDR2 are SEHNR and FQNEAQ (reference sequence). CDR3 length: 16 amino acids. The ends lost 3 bases at V and 0 bases at J; junction bases unmatched: 5. The CDR3: CASSLGDSDSNQPQHF. The CDR3 DNA reads as TGTGCCAGCAGCTTGGGGGACAGTGATAGCAATCAGCCCCAGCATTTT.

The gene calls are TRBV10-2 and TRBJ1-5, with unresolved D. Trimming removed 4 bases at V and 0 bases at J, with 10 bases between. Germline V gene sequence: CDR1 WSHSY, CDR2 SAAADI. The CDR3 runs 15 residues. The CDR3 here is CASSGGLRSNQPQHF. CDR3 DNA sequence: TGCGCCAGCAGTGGTGGACTCCGTAGCAATCAGCCCCAGCATTTT.

The genes are TRBV28 and TRBJ2-5; 8 bases agree with TRBD2. V was pared by 2 bases and J by 2 bases, with 1 base of the junction left unmatched. The CDR3 covers 14 residues. Looked up from germline, CDR1 is MDHEN and CDR2 is SYDVKM. In nucleotides, the CDR3 is TGTGCCAGCAGTTTAGGCGGGGGGCAAGAGACCCAGTACTTC. Translation: CASSLGGGQETQYF.

The gene calls are TRBV7-9 and TRBJ2-7, with D possibly TRBD1 on 6 matching bases. The CDR3 totals 16 residues. The germline V gene encodes CDR1 SEHNR and CDR2 FQNEAQ (reference sequence). Trimming shortened V by 5 bases and J by 2 bases, and 19 bases separated the two germline ends. The CDR3 spells CASSRISLTGTYEQYF. In nucleotides, the CDR3 is TGTGCCAGCAGCCGAATCTCCTTGACAGGAACCTACGAGCAGTACTTC.

This chain uses TRBV11-2 with TRBJ2-4; TRBD1 matches 9 bases. V lost 5 bases and J lost 13; bases outside the gene matches: 3. Germline assignment: CDR1 SGHAT and CDR2 FQNNGV. The CDR3 sequence is 11 residues long. CDR3 nucleotides: TGTGCCAGCAGCCGCGACAGGGGGCAGTACTTC. This gives the protein CASSRDRGQYF. Supplemented by reference TRBV11-2 and TRBJ2-4, the full variable domain reads EAGVAQSPRYKIIEKRQSVAFWCNPISGHATLYWYQQILGQGPKLLIQFQNNGVVDDSQLPKDRFSAERLKGVDSTLKIQPAKLEDSAVYLCASSRDRGQYFGAGTRLSVL.

The chain employs TRBV11-3 and TRBJ2-7, with TRBD1 as a possible D gene (6 bases). The CDR3 has 14 amino acids. The V end was cut by 4 bases, the J end by 0 bases, with 10 bases between. Germline CDR1 and CDR2: SGHNT and YENEEA. The CDR3 nucleotides read TGTGCCAGCAGCTACGACAGGAGCTCCTACGAGCAGTACTTC. Encoded protein: CASSYDRSSYEQYF.

V usage is TRBV25-1 and J usage is TRBJ2-3; 7 nucleotides line up with TRBD2. Germline V lookup: CDR1 MGHDK, CDR2 SYGVNS. The CDR3 sequence is 14 residues long. V trimming: 2 bases; J trimming: 6 bases; junction bases outside the gene matches: 5. CDR3 amino acids: CASSEAGAADTQYF. For the CDR3, the DNA is TGTGCCAGCAGTGAAGCGGGAGCGGCGGATACGCAGTATTTT.

V usage is TRBV30 and J usage is TRBJ1-1, with 7 bases matching TRBD1. This CDR3 has 15 residues. V lost 3 bases to trimming and J lost 2 bases; unmatched junction nucleotides: 9. Germline V gene sequence: CDR1 GTSNPN, CDR2 SVGIG (reference sequence). This CDR3 reads CAWRALGQFNTEAFF. The CDR3 DNA is TGTGCCTGGAGGGCGTTGGGACAGTTTAACACTGAAGCTTTCTTT.

The sample holds a few counts of this clone. This chain joins TRBV5-1 and TRBJ1-1, with D maybe TRBD1 (5 bases). Trimming stripped 6 bases from V and 1 base from J, with 13 bases between. The CDR3 contains 14 residues. The germline V gene encodes CDR1 SGHRS and CDR2 YFSETQ. Here the CDR3 reads CASTWGTSNTEAFF. CDR3 nucleotide sequence: TGCGCCAGCACCTGGGGCACTTCGAACACTGAAGCTTTCTTT.

This clone was observed once. The chain employs TRBV7-3 and TRBJ2-3; a weak D match, TRBD2 (5 bases). The CDR3 is made up of 15 amino acids. The V and J ends lost 4 bases and 6 bases respectively, with 17 bases between them. Germline CDR1 reads SGHTA; CDR2 reads FQGTGA. The CDR3, as DNA: TGTGCCAGCAGCTCCGGTGGTGGAGCGGTGGATACGCAGTATTTT. Translated, it gives CASSSGGGAVDTQYF.

This clone was counted a few times. This chain connects TRBV19 to TRBJ2-1; 14 bases map to TRBD2. Germline-derived CDR1 and CDR2 are LNHDA and SQIVND (reference sequence). With 4 bases clipped from V and 10 bases from J, the junction kept 3 bases outside the gene matches. This CDR3 has 14 residues. In DNA, the CDR3 is TGTGCCAGTAGTAAGGGACTAGCGGGAGTGGAGCAGTTCTTC. Translation gives CASSKGLAGVEQFF.

The V gene is TRBV11-2, the J gene TRBJ2-7; 10 bases match TRBD2. Germline values: CDR1 SGHAT, CDR2 FQNNGV. J was trimmed by 6 bases and V by 5 bases; bases with no gene match: 13. CDR3 length: 16 amino acids. CDR3 in amino acids: CASSPPTLAGVFEQYF. In DNA form, the CDR3 reads TGTGCCAGCAGCCCCCCAACGCTAGCGGGAGTTTTCGAGCAGTACTTC.

This clone showed up just a few times. This rearrangement joins TRBV30 to TRBJ2-1; 8 nucleotides match TRBD2. V lost 5 bases and J lost 2; bases outside the gene matches: 5. The CDR3 sequence is 14 residues long. Germline CDR1 and CDR2: GTSNPN and SVGIG (reference sequence). The CDR3 loop reads CAWGAGVTYNEQFF. CDR3 bases: TGTGCCTGGGGAGCGGGAGTGACCTACAATGAGCAGTTCTTC.